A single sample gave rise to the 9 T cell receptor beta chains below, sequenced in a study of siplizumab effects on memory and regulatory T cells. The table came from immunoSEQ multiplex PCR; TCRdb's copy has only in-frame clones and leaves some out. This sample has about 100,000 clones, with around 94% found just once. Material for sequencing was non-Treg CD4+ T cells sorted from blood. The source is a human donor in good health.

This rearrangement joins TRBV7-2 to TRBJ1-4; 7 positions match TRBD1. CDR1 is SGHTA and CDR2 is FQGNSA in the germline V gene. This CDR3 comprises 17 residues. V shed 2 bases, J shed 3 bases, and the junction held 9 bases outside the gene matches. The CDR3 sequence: CASSLSRGGMANEKLFF. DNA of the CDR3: TGTGCCAGCAGCTTATCGAGAGGGGGCATGGCTAATGAAAAACTGTTTTTT.

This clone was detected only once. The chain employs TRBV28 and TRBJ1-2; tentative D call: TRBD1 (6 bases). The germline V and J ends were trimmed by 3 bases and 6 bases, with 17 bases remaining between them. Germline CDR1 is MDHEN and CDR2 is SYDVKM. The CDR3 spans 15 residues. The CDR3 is CASSLQIQGGHGYTF. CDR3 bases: TGTGCCAGCAGTTTGCAAATACAGGGTGGCCATGGCTACACCTTC.

CDR3 DNA sequence: TGTGCCAGCCAACGGGGTGGCTACACCTTC. Its translation is CASQRGGYTF. The rearrangement links TRBV6-1 to TRBJ1-2; D not certain. The germline V gene has CDR1 MNHNS and CDR2 SASEGT. V lost 8 bases to trimming and J lost 7 bases, with 8 bases between them. CDR3 size: 10 residues.

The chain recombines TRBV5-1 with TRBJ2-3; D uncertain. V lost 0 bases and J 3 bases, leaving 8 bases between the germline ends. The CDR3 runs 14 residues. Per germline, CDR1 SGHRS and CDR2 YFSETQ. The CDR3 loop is CASSLAGLTDTQYF. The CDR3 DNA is TGCGCCAGCAGCTTGGCTGGGTTGACAGATACGCAGTATTTT.

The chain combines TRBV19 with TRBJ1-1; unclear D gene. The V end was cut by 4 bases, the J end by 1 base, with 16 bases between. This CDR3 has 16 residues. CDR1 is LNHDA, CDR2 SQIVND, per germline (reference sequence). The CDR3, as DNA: TGTGCCAGTAGTACAACGGCCGGTGCACCGAACACTGAAGCTTTCTTT. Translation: CASSTTAGAPNTEAFF.

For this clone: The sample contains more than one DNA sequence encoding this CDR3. The CDR3 loop is CASSKRGTSAYNEQFF. For the CDR3, the DNA is TGTGCCAGCAGCAAGAGAGGGACTAGCGCTTACAATGAGCAGTTCTTC. The rearrangement joins TRBV9 to TRBJ2-1; TRBD2 matches at 10 bases. Germline assignment: CDR1 SGDLS and CDR2 YYNGEE. The V and J ends lost 4 bases and 4 bases, in that order; junction bases with no gene match: 8. There are 16 residues in the CDR3.

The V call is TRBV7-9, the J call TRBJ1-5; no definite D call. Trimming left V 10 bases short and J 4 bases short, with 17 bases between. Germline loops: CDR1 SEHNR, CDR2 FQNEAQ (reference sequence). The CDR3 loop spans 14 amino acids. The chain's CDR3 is CATSLGQVNQPQHF. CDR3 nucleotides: TGTGCCACCTCTCTTGGGCAGGTGAATCAGCCCCAGCATTTT.

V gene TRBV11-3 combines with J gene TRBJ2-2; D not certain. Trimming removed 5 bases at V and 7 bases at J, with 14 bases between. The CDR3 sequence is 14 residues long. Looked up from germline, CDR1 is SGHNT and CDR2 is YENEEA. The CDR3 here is CASSLTSNSGELFF. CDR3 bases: TGTGCCAGCAGCCTAACGTCAAATAGCGGGGAGCTGTTTTTT.

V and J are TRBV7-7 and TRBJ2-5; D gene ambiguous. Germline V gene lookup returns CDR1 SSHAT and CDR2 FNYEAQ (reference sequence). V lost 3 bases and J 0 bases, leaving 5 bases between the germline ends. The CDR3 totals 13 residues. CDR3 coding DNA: TGTGCCAGCAGCTTGGGCTACCAAGAGACCCAGTACTTC. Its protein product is CASSLGYQETQYF.